Listed below are T cell receptor beta chains from one sample, sequenced in a study of blood T cell repertoires in COVID-19. Profiled with immunoSEQ multiplex PCR; TCRdb holds only in-frame clones, not every one. The sample comprises about 250,000 clones, 80% to 90% of which are singletons, and around 10% rests with the top ten. The sample was PBMCs or T cells enriched from blood (not recorded which). Receptors were obtained from a man in his forties who had recovered from COVID-19. CDR3s include the opening cysteine and the closing phenylalanine or tryptophan. Fields, in order: D gene, clone size, CDR3 length, V gene, J gene, CDR3 DNA, CDR3 protein. D genes are given only for firm matches. The size of a clone is reported for some rows only, either as once, few or many, or as a class for expanded clones.

TRBD1,-,16,TRBV5-1,TRBJ1-4,TGCGCCAGCAGCGGCGGACAGGGTCAAACTAATGAAAAACTGTTTTTT,CASSGGQGQTNEKLFF
-,-,13,TRBV14,TRBJ1-4,TGTGCCAGCAGCCAAGTTCGGGGTGAAAAACTGTTTTTT,CASSQVRGEKLFF
TRBD2,-,15,TRBV2,TRBJ2-1,TGTGCCAGCAGTGCCACTAGCGGGGGCTACAATGAGCAGTTCTTC,CASSATSGGYNEQFF
-,-,15,TRBV3-1/TRBV3-2,TRBJ2-5,TGTGCCAGCAGCCAAGATATAGTCGCGGGAGAGACCCAGTACTTC,CASSQDIVAGETQYF
-,-,15,TRBV10-3,TRBJ2-3,TGTGCCATCAGAGTAGCGGCAGAAAGCACAGATACGCAGTATTTT,CAIRVAAESTDTQYF
-,-,15,TRBV6-5,TRBJ1-1,TGTGCCAGCAGTTACTCGGCGCGGGAGGTCACTGAAGCTTTCTTT,CASSYSAREVTEAFF
TRBD1,-,14,TRBV28,TRBJ2-7,TGTGCCAGCAGTTCCACAGGGGGTTGGTACGAGCAGTACTTC,CASSSTGGWYEQYF
-,-,14,TRBV5-4,TRBJ1-2,TGTGCCAGCAGCTCACTGACAGAGCGGGGTGGCTACACCTTC,CASSSLTERGGYTF
TRBD1,-,17,TRBV7-6,TRBJ1-1,TGTGCCAGCAGCTTACTTGGGACAGAAGGTCGGGACACTGAAGCTTTCTTT,CASSLLGTEGRDTEAFF
TRBD2,-,19,TRBV5-6,TRBJ2-3,TGTGCCAGCAGCGAGGGACTAGCGGGAGTTCCCTCCGGCACAGATACGCAGTATTTT,CASSEGLAGVPSGTDTQYF
TRBD1,-,15,TRBV5-1,TRBJ2-3,TGCGCCAGCAGCACCCAGGGGGCCCGCACAGATACGCAGTATTTT,CASSTQGARTDTQYF
TRBD1,-,15,TRBV11-2,TRBJ1-2,TGTGCCAGCAGCTTATTAGGGGACAGGAGGTATGGCTACACCTTC,CASSLLGDRRYGYTF
-,-,14,TRBV6-5,TRBJ2-5,TGTGCCAGCAGCGGGGGGCGCGATGGGGAGACCCAGTACTTC,CASSGGRDGETQYF
TRBD1,-,16,TRBV27,TRBJ2-2,TGTGCCAGCAGTCATTGGACAGGGGCGGACACCGGGGAGCTGTTTTTT,CASSHWTGADTGELFF
TRBD1,few,21,TRBV15,TRBJ2-1,TGTGCCACCAGCAGAGTAGGGAGGGACAGGGAAGGCCGAAGGTCCTACAATGAGCAGTTCTTC,CATSRVGRDREGRRSYNEQFF
TRBD1,-,14,TRBV5-4,TRBJ1-1,TGTGCCAGCAGCTTGGAACAGGGGGGCACTGAAGCTTTCTTT,CASSLEQGGTEAFF
-,-,16,TRBV27,TRBJ1-1,TGTGCCAGCAGTTTATCCCGGGGACTGAAGAACACTGAAGCTTTCTTT,CASSLSRGLKNTEAFF
-,-,17,TRBV25-1,TRBJ1-2,TGTGCCAGCAGTGAATTCAGGGGTCCTTCCGAAGGTTATGGCTACACCTTC,CASSEFRGPSEGYGYTF
-,once,17,TRBV7-2,TRBJ2-1,TGTGCCAGCAGCTTAGATCTGTGGGGCCCGGAGTACAATGAGCAGTTCTTC,CASSLDLWGPEYNEQFF
TRBD1,-,15,TRBV27,TRBJ1-1,TGTGCCAGCAGTTCGGGACAGGGGCTTTCCACTGAAGCTTTCTTT,CASSSGQGLSTEAFF
-,-,17,TRBV28,TRBJ2-1,TGTGCCAGCAGTATTCCCGGCAGGCGTTGGTCCTACAATGAGCAGTTCTTC,CASSIPGRRWSYNEQFF
-,-,16,TRBV5-1,TRBJ2-2,TGCGCCAGCAGCTCCCGAAGACAGAAGAACACCGGGGAGCTGTTTTTT,CASSSRRQKNTGELFF
TRBD1,once,14,TRBV2,TRBJ2-7,TGTGCCAGCAGTGACGACAGGGGGCTGGACGAGCAGTACTTC,CASSDDRGLDEQYF
-,-,13,TRBV6-5,TRBJ2-5,TGTGCCAGCAGTTACAGAGGGAAAGAGACCCAGTACTTC,CASSYRGKETQYF
-,-,11,TRBV30,TRBJ2-7,TGTGCCTGGACTGCCGGACAGCAGCAGTACTTC,CAWTAGQQQYF
TRBD1,-,16,TRBV7-6,TRBJ1-2,TGTGCCAGCAGCTTAGAAGCGACAGGGCCTAACTATGGCTACACCTTC,CASSLEATGPNYGYTF
-,-,12,TRBV28,TRBJ1-5,TGTGCCAGTGGGAGTGGGATGCAGCCCCAGCATTTT,CASGSGMQPQHF
TRBD2,once,16,TRBV5-1,TRBJ2-3,TGCGCCAGCAGCTTGGTTGCGGGGGTAAGCACAGATACGCAGTATTTT,CASSLVAGVSTDTQYF
-,-,14,TRBV11-3,TRBJ1-1,TGTGCCAGCAGCTTAGTTAACTCCTACACTGAAGCTTTCTTT,CASSLVNSYTEAFF
TRBD2,-,16,TRBV4-1,TRBJ2-1,TGCGCCAGCAGCCAAGATGGGGGACTATTTTACAATGAGCAGTTCTTC,CASSQDGGLFYNEQFF
-,-,16,TRBV7-9,TRBJ1-3,TGTGCCAGCAGGGAGGACAGTTTTTCCTCTGGAAACACCATATATTTT,CASREDSFSSGNTIYF
TRBD2,-,13,TRBV7-3,TRBJ2-7,TGTGCCAGCAGCCCCCGACTAGCTGGCGAGCAGTACTTC,CASSPRLAGEQYF
-,-,14,TRBV4-1,TRBJ2-7,TGCGCCAGCAGCCAACAGACTACCTGGGGCGAGCAGTACTTC,CASSQQTTWGEQYF
TRBD1,-,17,TRBV18,TRBJ1-5,TGTGCCAGCTCACCACCGGGGACAGCTCCAGCCCATCAGCCCCAGCATTTT,CASSPPGTAPAHQPQHF
TRBD1,-,13,TRBV30,TRBJ1-5,TGTGCCTGGAGGGGACAGGGAATCCAGCCCCAGCATTTT,CAWRGQGIQPQHF
-,-,18,TRBV7-2,TRBJ2-5,TGTGCCAGCAGCTTTGTTCTAGCGCAAGCTTTGTACCAAGAGACCCAGTACTTC,CASSFVLAQALYQETQYF
-,-,15,TRBV27,TRBJ2-7,TGTGCCAGCAGTTTATCAAGCGAGAGCTCCTACGAGCAGTACTTC,CASSLSSESSYEQYF
-,-,14,TRBV9,TRBJ1-2,TGTGCCAGCAGCCAACTAACAGGGAACTATGGCTACACCTTC,CASSQLTGNYGYTF
-,-,11,TRBV28,TRBJ2-7,TGTGCCAGCAACAGGGTCTACGAGCAGTACTTC,CASNRVYEQYF
TRBD1,-,17,TRBV5-5,TRBJ1-2,TGTGCCAGCAGCTTGGCAGCCGGGACAGGCATTAACTATGGCTACACCTTC,CASSLAAGTGINYGYTF
TRBD1,once,14,TRBV18,TRBJ2-3,TGTGCCAGCTCGCCTGACAGGGGCACAGATACGCAGTATTTT,CASSPDRGTDTQYF
TRBD2,-,16,TRBV28,TRBJ2-1,TGTGCCAGCAGTAGCGGGAGGGCGGGGTCCTACAATGAGCAGTTCTTC,CASSSGRAGSYNEQFF
TRBD2,-,15,TRBV6-4,TRBJ2-5,TGTGCCAGCAGTGTTAATGCGGGGGGGCCCGAGACCCAGTACTTC,CASSVNAGGPETQYF
TRBD1,-,15,TRBV7-9,TRBJ1-4,TGTGCCAGCACCAAGACAGGGAGTTCTAATGAAAAACTGTTTTTT,CASTKTGSSNEKLFF
TRBD1,once,17,TRBV7-6,TRBJ1-6,TGTGCCAGCAGTCAAATTCCAGGGGGACCCGATAATTCACCCCTCCACTTT,CASSQIPGGPDNSPLHF
-,-,14,TRBV6-5,TRBJ1-2,TGTGCCAGCACCAGGTCCGGGGGAGACTATGGCTACACCTTC,CASTRSGGDYGYTF
-,-,17,TRBV2,TRBJ1-5,TGTGCCAGCAGTGAACAAATGGCAGGTACCTTTGGTCAGCCCCAGCATTTT,CASSEQMAGTFGQPQHF
TRBD2,-,15,TRBV19,TRBJ2-1,TGTGCCAGTAGCACGTTAGCGGGAGATAACAATGAGCAGTTCTTC,CASSTLAGDNNEQFF
TRBD1,-,18,TRBV19,TRBJ1-5,TGTGCCAGCCGAGGAAGGGGACAGGGTAACTTTTTGGATCAGCCCCAGCATTTT,CASRGRGQGNFLDQPQHF
-,-,15,TRBV2,TRBJ2-2,TGTGCCAGCGAGAAGACAGGACTTAACACCGGGGAGCTGTTTTTT,CASEKTGLNTGELFF
-,-,14,TRBV7-7,TRBJ1-3,TGTGCTAGCAGCCCCACAGGGAATGGAAACACCATATATTTT,CASSPTGNGNTIYF
-,-,13,TRBV18,TRBJ1-1,TGTGCCAGCTCACCGGGCCCGAACACTGAAGCTTTCTTT,CASSPGPNTEAFF
TRBD2,-,14,TRBV7-2,TRBJ2-7,TGTGCCAGCAGCTGGACTAGCGGGAGCTACGAGCAGTACTTC,CASSWTSGSYEQYF
TRBD1,-,17,TRBV5-5,TRBJ2-6,TGTGCCAGCAGCTTGGCAGGGGGCGCTTCTGGGGCCAACGTCCTGACTTTC,CASSLAGGASGANVLTF
-,-,15,TRBV14,TRBJ1-6,TGTGCCAGCAGCCCGATACATTCTGGTGATTCACCCCTCCACTTT,CASSPIHSGDSPLHF
TRBD1,-,15,TRBV5-1,TRBJ1-2,TGCGCCAGCAGCATACGACAGGGGGGTGGGTATGGCTACACCTTC,CASSIRQGGGYGYTF
-,-,18,TRBV11-2,TRBJ2-6,TGTGCCAGCAGCCTGAGATTACAGGGCAGCTCTGGGGCCAACGTCCTGACTTTC,CASSLRLQGSSGANVLTF
-,-,13,TRBV18,TRBJ2-7,TGTGCCAGCTCACCACCGGCCTCCTACGAGCAGTACTTC,CASSPPASYEQYF
TRBD1,-,18,TRBV19,TRBJ1-4,TGTGCCAGTAGTGATCGCCGCGGACAGGGCATAACTAATGAAAAACTGTTTTTT,CASSDRRGQGITNEKLFF